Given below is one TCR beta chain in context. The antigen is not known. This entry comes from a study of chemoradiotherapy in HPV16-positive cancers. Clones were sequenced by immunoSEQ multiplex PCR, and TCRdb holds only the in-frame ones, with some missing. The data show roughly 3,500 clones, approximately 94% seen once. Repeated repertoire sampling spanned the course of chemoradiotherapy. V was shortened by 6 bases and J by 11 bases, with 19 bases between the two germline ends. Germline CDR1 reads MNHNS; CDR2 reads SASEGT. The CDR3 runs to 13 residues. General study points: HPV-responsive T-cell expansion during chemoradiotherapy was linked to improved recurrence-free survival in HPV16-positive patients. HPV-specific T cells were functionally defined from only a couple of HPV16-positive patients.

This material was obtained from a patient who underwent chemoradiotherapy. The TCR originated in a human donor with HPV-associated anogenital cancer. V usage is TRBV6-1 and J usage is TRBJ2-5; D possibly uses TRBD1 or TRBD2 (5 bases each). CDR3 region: CASSRDAPDRQYF. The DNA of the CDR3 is TGTGCCAGCAGCCGGGACGCACCCGACCGGCAGTACTTC.